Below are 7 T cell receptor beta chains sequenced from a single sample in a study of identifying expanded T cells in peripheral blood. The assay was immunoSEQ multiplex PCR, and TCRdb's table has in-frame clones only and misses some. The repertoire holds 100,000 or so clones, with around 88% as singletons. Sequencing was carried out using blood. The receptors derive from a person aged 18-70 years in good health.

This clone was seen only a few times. DNA of the CDR3: TGTGCCAGCACCTCGGACAGTTTATACAATGAGCAGTTCTTC. Protein product: CASTSDSLYNEQFF. The chain has TRBV27 and TRBJ2-1; tentative D call: TRBD1 (6 bases). The CDR3 has 14 amino acids. Germline V lookup: CDR1 MNHEY, CDR2 SMNVEV (reference sequence). V lost 7 bases, J lost 4 bases, and 14 bases lay in between.

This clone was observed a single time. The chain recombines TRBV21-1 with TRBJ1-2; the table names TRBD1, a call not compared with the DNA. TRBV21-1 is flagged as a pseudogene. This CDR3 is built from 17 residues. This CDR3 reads CASSLRDRDYLLIGYTF. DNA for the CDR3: TGTGCCAGCAGCCTCCGGGACAGGGACTATCTCCTCATTGGCTACACCTTC.

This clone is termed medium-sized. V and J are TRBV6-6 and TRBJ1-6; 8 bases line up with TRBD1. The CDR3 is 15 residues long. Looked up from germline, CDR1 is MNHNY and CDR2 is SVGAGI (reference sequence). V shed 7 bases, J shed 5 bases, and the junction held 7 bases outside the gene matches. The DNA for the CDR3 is TGTGCCAGCAAGTCGCCGACAGGGGATAATTCACCCCTCCACTTT. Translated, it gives CASKSPTGDNSPLHF.

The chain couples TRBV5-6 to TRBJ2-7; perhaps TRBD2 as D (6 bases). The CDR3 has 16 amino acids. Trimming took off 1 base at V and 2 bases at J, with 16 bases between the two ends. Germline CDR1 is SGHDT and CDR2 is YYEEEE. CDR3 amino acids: CASSLKGRFSTYEQYF. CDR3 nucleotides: TGTGCCAGCAGCTTGAAAGGGAGGTTCTCGACCTACGAGCAGTACTTC.

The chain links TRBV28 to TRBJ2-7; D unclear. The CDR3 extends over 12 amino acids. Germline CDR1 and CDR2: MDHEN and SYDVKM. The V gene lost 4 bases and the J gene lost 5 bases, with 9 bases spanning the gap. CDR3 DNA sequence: TGTGCCAGCAGTTCCGGTCGGAACGAGCAGTACTTC. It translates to CASSSGRNEQYF.

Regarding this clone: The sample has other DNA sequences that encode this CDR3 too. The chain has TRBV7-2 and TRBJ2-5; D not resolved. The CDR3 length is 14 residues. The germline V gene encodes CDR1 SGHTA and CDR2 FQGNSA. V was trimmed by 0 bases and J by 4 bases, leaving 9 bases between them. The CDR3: CASSLAGNRETQYF. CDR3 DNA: TGTGCCAGCAGCTTAGCGGGTAATAGAGAGACCCAGTACTTC. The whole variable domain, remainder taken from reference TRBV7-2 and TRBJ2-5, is GAGVSQSPSNKVTEKGKDVELRCDPISGHTALYWYRQSLGQGLEFLIYFQGNSAPDKSGLPSDRFSAERTGGSVSTLTIQRTQQEDSAVYLCASSLAGNRETQYFGPGTRLLVL.

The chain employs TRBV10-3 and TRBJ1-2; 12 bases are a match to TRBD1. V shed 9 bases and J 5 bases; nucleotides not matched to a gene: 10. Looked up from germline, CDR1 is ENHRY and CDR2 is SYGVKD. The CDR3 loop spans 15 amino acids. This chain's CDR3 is CAIKGQGAARYGYTF. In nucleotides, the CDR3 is TGTGCCATTAAGGGACAGGGGGCTGCTAGATATGGCTACACCTTC.